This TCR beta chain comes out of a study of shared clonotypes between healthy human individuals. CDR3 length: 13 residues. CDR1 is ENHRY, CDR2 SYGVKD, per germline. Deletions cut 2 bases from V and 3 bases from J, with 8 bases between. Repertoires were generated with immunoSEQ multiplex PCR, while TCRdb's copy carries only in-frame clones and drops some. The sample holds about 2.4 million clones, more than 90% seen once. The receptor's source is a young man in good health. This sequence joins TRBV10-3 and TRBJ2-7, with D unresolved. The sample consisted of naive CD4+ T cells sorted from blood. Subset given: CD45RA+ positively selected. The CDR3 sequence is CAISEQRFYEQYF. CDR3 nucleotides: TGTGCCATCAGTGAGCAGAGGTTCTACGAGCAGTACTTC.